Below are 4 T cell receptor beta chains sequenced from a single sample in a study of vaccination effects on CD4 cells after COVID-19. Repertoires were generated with immunoSEQ multiplex PCR, while TCRdb's copy carries only in-frame clones and drops some. The data hold around 49,000 clones, with approximately 72% observed a single time. Isolating CD4+ T cells followed 9 to 11 days of culture. Two-dose BNT162b2 or mRNA-1273 vaccination was given to participants. Their cognate antigens are unknown. Source: CD4+ T cells from PBMCs cultured without peptide, taken after COVID-19 vaccination. The source of these receptors is a human donor who received a COVID-19 vaccine.

The rearrangement joins TRBV3-1 (or the pseudogene TRBV3-2) to TRBJ1-3; TRBD1 matches at 7 bases. Germline V lookup: CDR1 LGHDT, CDR2 YNNKEL (reference sequence). CDR3 length: 16 residues. The ends lost 4 bases at V and 4 bases at J; junction bases unmatched: 10. CDR3 sequence: CASSLTGERTGNTIYF. The DNA of the CDR3 is TGTGCCAGCAGCCTCACAGGGGAACGGACCGGAAACACCATATATTTT.

The rearrangement uses TRBV6-5 and TRBJ1-2; 7 bases align to TRBD1. Losses at the gene ends were 6 bases for V and 2 bases for J; bases not matched to a gene: 6. Germline assignment: CDR1 MNHEY and CDR2 SVGAGI. This CDR3 has 14 amino acids. CDR3 bases: TGTGCCAGCAGACAGACAGGGATCAACTATGGCTACACCTTC. Amino acid sequence: CASRQTGINYGYTF.

This clone was observed once. The V gene is TRBV14, the J gene TRBJ2-1; 7 nucleotides align to TRBD1. Looked up from germline, CDR1 is SGHDN and CDR2 is FVKESK. CDR3 length equals 16 residues. The V segment lost 0 bases and the J segment 5 bases; nucleotides outside the gene matches: 7. The CDR3 reads CASSQDTRGRHNEQFF. CDR3 nucleotides: TGTGCCAGCAGCCAAGATACGAGGGGGCGACACAATGAGCAGTTCTTC.

This chain joins TRBV5-1 and TRBJ2-5; 11 bases map to TRBD2. Trimming at V came to 3 bases and at J to 2 bases, leaving 6 bases not matched to a gene. The CDR3 runs 16 residues. The germline CDR1 and CDR2 sequences are SGHRS and YFSETQ. CDR3 nucleotide sequence: TGCGCCAGCAGCTCAGCCGGGACTAGCGGACAAGAGACCCAGTACTTC. This translates into CASSSAGTSGQETQYF.